This TCR beta chain appears in the sequencing data of a study of cytomegalovirus exposure and HLA in healthy donors. General observations from the study: Most TCR sequences showed up rarely, but some public TCRs showed up in many donors. Reports credit the classifier with highly specific, highly sensitive diagnosis of cytomegalovirus status.

J was trimmed by 5 bases and V by 3 bases; bases with no gene match: 5. Germline V gene lookup returns CDR1 MGHRA and CDR2 YSYEKL. The CDR3 loop spans 16 amino acids. Clones were read by immunoSEQ multiplex PCR, and TCRdb kept only the in-frame ones, dropping some. The sample has 150,000 to 200,000 clones, 85% to 90% seen once. A word on this clone: Its antigen is as yet unknown.

The source is a woman in her 30s in good health and CMV-seronegative. The J gene is TRBJ1-6, the V gene TRBV4-1, with TRBD1 matching 9 bases. The sequenced material came from PBMCs. CDR3 nucleotide sequence: TGCGCCAGCAGCCATAGGACAGGGGATAATAATTCACCCCTCCACTTT. Translated, it gives CASSHRTGDNNSPLHF.